This T cell receptor (beta chain) stems from a study of monozygotic twins with inflammatory bowel disease (dated by TCRdb to the late 2010s). Regarding the study in general: The full study comprised around 30 monozygotic twin pairs: nine German pairs (four IBD-concordant, five IBD-discordant) and 19 IBD-discordant Danish pairs. Within discordant pairs, disease-associated traits were sought mainly by comparing IBD patients with their genetically identical healthy co-twins. Each individual had, on average, about 151 000 unique TCRalpha sequences and 181 000 unique TCRbeta sequences available for analysis. General conclusions and limits of the study: Because patients received different immunosuppressive treatments, the repertoires may have picked up extra background noise and variability between individuals. The results gave no support for a single strong signal or clonotype linked to IBD. Measured by the inverse Simpson index, TCRbeta repertoire diversity was lower in IBD patients than in their healthy co-twins. Different T cell subtypes could not be distinguished in the analysis. Repertoire similarity did not differ between concordant and discordant twins, possibly due to limited statistical power. Compared with healthy twins, IBD patients shared fewer clonotypes with other individuals, and the difference was most pronounced in patients with signs of disease activity.

The CDR3, cysteine through phenylalanine, is 13 amino acids long. The record lacks a DNA sequence. CDR1 and CDR2, per the germline V gene (reference sequence), are MNHEY and SMNVEV. Receptor libraries were prepared by 5' RACE. Each TCR library was prepared from about 3.5 ug of total RNA. For each sample, cDNA synthesis was carried out in eight separate reactions using SMARTScribe reverse transcriptase. Unique molecular identifiers containing a 6-nucleotide sample barcode were introduced through template switching during cDNA synthesis. TCRalpha and TCRbeta cDNA was amplified by two nested PCRs of around 16 and 10 cycles, with bead purification after each PCR. Before amplification, the cDNA was both treated with uracil DNA-glycosylase and purified with the QIAquick PCR purification kit. The second PCR added Illumina TruSeq-compatible adapters along with sample-specific barcodes. Library quality and concentration were checked on TapeStation and Qubit, and libraries were pooled at around 4.7 ng each. Sequencing of pooled libraries was carried out on an Illumina HiSeq2500 single-index Rapid Run using 2 x 100 bp reads and custom sequencing primers. As for the authors' bioinformatics: MiGEC version 1.2.6 was used for UMI-based consensus assembly to correct PCR and sequencing errors. MiXCR version 2.1.1 handled V(D)J alignment, clonotype assembly and CDR3 extraction. To normalise gene usage, clonotype sharing and MAIT/NKT TCR abundance, the analysis used the top 1000, 10 000 and 20 000 clonotypes per sample. After downsampling to 27 000 UMIs, diversity was calculated as the inverse Simpson index using the vegan R package. Statistical testing used paired Mann-Whitney U tests on the discordant twin pairs and applied Benjamini-Hochberg correction for multiple testing. TCRdb reprocessed the reads, so every CDR3 protein sequence counts as one entry and DNA is not shown. For this entry, the V and J calls and clone size follow TCRdb and not the study's own pipeline. The table for this sample records around 370,000 distinct CDR3 sequences. 2.6% of the sample lies in the top ten.

From each donor, an approximately 2.4 ml peripheral blood sample was drawn into PAXgene tubes and stored at -80 degrees C. Without T cell sorting, total RNA was isolated from whole blood using the PAXgene blood miRNA kit on an automated QIAcube. Deep TCRalpha and TCRbeta repertoire profiling with unique molecular barcoding was performed on peripheral blood of monozygotic twin pairs concordant or discordant for inflammatory bowel disease. Smoking habits were recorded for all twin pairs, and individuals were classified as current, former or never smokers. As concerns this clonotype: Its antigen is not yet known.

The sample comprised blood. The sequence derives from a human donor with ulcerative colitis or Crohn's disease, or a healthy co-twin of an affected twin (not recorded which). The chain employs TRBV27 and TRBJ1-2. The CDR3 reads CASSSRGGYGYTF.